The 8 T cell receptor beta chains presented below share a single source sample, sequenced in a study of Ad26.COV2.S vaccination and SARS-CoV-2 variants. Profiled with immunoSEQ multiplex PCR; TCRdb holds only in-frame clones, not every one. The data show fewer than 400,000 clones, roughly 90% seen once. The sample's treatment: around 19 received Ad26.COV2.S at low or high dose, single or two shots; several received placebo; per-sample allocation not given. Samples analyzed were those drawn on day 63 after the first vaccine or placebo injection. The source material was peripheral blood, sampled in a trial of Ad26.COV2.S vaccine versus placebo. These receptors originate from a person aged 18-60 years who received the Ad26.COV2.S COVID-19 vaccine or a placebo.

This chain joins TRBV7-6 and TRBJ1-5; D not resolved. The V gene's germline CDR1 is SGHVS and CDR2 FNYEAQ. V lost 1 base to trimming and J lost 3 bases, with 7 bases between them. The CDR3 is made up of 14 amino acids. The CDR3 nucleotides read TGTGCCAGCAGCTTAGTGGGCTCCAATCAGCCCCAGCATTTT. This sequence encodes CASSLVGSNQPQHF.

The CDR3 DNA sequence: TGTGCCAGCAGTTTGGGCTCCACTTACGAGCAGTACTTC. This codes for CASSLGSTYEQYF. The rearrangement joins TRBV28 to TRBJ2-7; D is ambiguous. Germline V gene sequence: CDR1 MDHEN, CDR2 SYDVKM. The CDR3 runs 13 residues. Trimming removed 3 bases from V and 4 bases from J, with 10 bases in between.

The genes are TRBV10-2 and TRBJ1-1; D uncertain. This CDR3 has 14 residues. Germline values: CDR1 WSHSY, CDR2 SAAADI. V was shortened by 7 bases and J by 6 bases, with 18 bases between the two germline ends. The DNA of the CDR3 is TGCGCCAGCACTAAGACCCAATCAGACTCTGAAGCTTTCTTT. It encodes CASTKTQSDSEAFF.

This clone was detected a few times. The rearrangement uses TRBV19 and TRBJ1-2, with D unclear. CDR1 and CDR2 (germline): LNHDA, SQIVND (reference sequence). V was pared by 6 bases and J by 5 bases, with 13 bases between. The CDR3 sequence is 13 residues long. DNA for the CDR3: TGTGCCAGTAGCCCAGTCAGCCCTTATGGCTACACCTTC. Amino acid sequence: CASSPVSPYGYTF. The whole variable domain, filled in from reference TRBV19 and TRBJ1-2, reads DGGITQSPKYLFRKEGQNVTLSCEQNLNHDAMYWYRQDPGQGLRLIYYSQIVNDFQKGDIAEGYSVSREKKESFPLTVTSAQKNPTAFYLCASSPVSPYGYTFGSGTRLTVV.

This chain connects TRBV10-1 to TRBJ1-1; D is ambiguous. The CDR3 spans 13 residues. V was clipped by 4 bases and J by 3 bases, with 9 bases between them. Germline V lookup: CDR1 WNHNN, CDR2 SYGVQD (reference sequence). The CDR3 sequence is CASSADGYTEAFF. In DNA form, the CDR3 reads TGCGCCAGCAGTGCGGACGGATACACTGAAGCTTTCTTT.

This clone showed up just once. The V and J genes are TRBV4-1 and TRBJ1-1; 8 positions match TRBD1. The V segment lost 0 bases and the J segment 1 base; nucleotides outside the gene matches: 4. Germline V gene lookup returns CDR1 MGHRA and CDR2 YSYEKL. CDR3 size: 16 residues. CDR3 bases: TGCGCCAGCAGCCAAGATCTGGGGACAGGGAACACTGAAGCTTTCTTT. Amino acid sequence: CASSQDLGTGNTEAFF.

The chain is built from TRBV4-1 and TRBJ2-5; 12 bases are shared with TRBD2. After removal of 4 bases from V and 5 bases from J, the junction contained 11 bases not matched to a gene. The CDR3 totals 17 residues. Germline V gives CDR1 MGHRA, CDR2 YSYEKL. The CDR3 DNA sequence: TGCGCCAGCAGCCCGTTCCCCCTAGCGGGGGGGCTGGAGACCCAGTACTTC. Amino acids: CASSPFPLAGGLETQYF.

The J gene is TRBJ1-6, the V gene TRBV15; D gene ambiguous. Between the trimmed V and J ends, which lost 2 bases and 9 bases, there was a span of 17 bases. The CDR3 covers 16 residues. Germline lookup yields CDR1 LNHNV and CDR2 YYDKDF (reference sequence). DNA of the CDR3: TGTGCCACCAGCAGAAAGTCTAGATCTGGGCTTTCACCCCTCCACTTT. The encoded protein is CATSRKSRSGLSPLHF.